This TCR beta chain was recovered during a study of blood T cell repertoires in COVID-19. At the level of the study: There were acute and convalescent COVID-19 samples, and they came from the United States, Italy and Spain. Sample material is recorded as cDNA or gDNA derived from T cells, B-cell-depleted T cells, or PBMCs.

Per the original methods: The authors estimated nucleated cell counts from reference gene primer amplification. Sequencing was performed with immunoSEQ multiplex PCR; in TCRdb, only in-frame clones are kept and a portion is missing. V, J and clone size reflect that table, while D and trimming were determined from the DNA. Of around 140,000 clones listed, 88% are singletons. V shed 1 base and J 7 bases; nucleotides not matched to a gene: 6. This CDR3 spans 15 amino acids. CDR1 is MNHEY and CDR2 is SVGAGI in the germline V gene. The TCR sequence derives from a man between 65 and 85 years old with acute or convalescent COVID-19. The chain links TRBV6-5 to TRBJ2-2; 7 bases match TRBD1. The sample comprised peripheral blood. CDR3 sequence: CASSYYLWDSGELFF. DNA for the CDR3: TGTGCCAGCAGTTACTATCTTTGGGACAGCGGGGAGCTGTTTTTT.